This T cell receptor (beta chain) came from a study of cytomegalovirus exposure and HLA in healthy donors. Study-wide results and limits: The study put roughly 160 TCR beta chains on its list as cytomegalovirus-associated.

The primer mix had 60 Vbeta and 13 Jbeta primers. Under the authors' procedure: Roughly 11 million shared chains were among the approximately 80 million unique TCR beta chains that a later analysis counted. The protocol was immunoSEQ multiplex PCR, while the TCRdb copy is restricted to in-frame clones and leaves out a portion. V, J and clone size reflect that table, while D and trimming were determined from the DNA. The sample holds 120,000 to 150,000 clones, roughly three quarters seen once. The V end was cut by 0 bases, the J end by 1 base, with 6 bases between. This CDR3 spans 15 amino acids. Germline CDR1 and CDR2: KGHSH and LQKENI. This clone has a handful of counts. Antigen unknown.

The sequenced material came from PBMCs. The chain recombines TRBV18 with TRBJ2-2; possible D gene TRBD2, 5 bases. The sequence derives from a woman aged 50 to 60 in good health and CMV-seronegative. DNA of the CDR3: TGTGCCAGCTCACCACCAGCGGAGAACACCGGGGAGCTGTTTTTT. Amino acid sequence: CASSPPAENTGELFF.